The T cell receptor (beta chain) described here comes from a study of radiation and T cells in renal cell carcinoma. Here immunoSEQ multiplex PCR was the method, and the copy in TCRdb shows in-frame clones only, minus some. The sample contains approximately 23,000 clones, around 52% of which appear only once. Treatment indicated: 15 Gy SBRT to primary tumor, nephrectomy 4 weeks later. V lost 3 bases, J lost 6 bases, and 6 bases lay in between. The CDR3 consists of 11 residues. Germline V gene sequence: CDR1 SGHAT, CDR2 FQNNGV. The starting material was tumor tissue, obtained from a patient whose treatment included radiotherapy and nephrectomy. The chain links TRBV11-2 to TRBJ2-7; D is unclear. The origin of this receptor is a woman in her forties or fifties with renal cell carcinoma. CDR3 nucleotides: TGTGCCAGCAGCTTTGGCCTCGAGCAGTACTTC. It yields the protein CASSFGLEQYF.